This T cell receptor beta chain is from a study of blood T cell repertoires in COVID-19. Overall study: The origin of the acute and convalescent COVID-19 samples was the United States, Italy and Spain. In each case, the material was cDNA or gDNA derived from T cells, B-cell-depleted T cells, or PBMCs.

Germline V gene lookup returns CDR1 LGHDT and CDR2 YNNKEL (reference sequence). Trimming stripped 6 bases from V and 4 bases from J, with 16 bases between. The CDR3 spans 15 residues. How the authors handled the data: Amplified reference gene primers provided the basis for estimating nucleated cell counts. Clones were read by immunoSEQ multiplex PCR, and TCRdb kept only the in-frame ones, dropping some. V, J and clone size reflect that table, while D and trimming were determined from the DNA. The table has some 20,000 clones, 75% to 95% seen once. The receptor was derived from a human donor in a cohort sampled during active COVID-19. V usage is TRBV3-1 (or the pseudogene TRBV3-2) and J usage is TRBJ1-5; D is perhaps TRBD1 (5 bases). Sequencing was carried out using peripheral blood. The CDR3 protein is CASSHSRQGNQPQHF. The CDR3 coding sequence is TGTGCCAGCAGTCATTCGAGGCAGGGTAATCAGCCCCAGCATTTT.